This record concerns one TCR beta chain sequence. Its antigen is unknown. Germline V gene lookup returns CDR1 MNHEY and CDR2 SMNVEV (reference sequence). CDR3 length: 16 amino acids. Losses at the gene ends were 2 bases for V and 4 bases for J; bases not matched to a gene: 9. The repertoire was sequenced with immunoSEQ multiplex PCR; TCRdb's copy has only in-frame clones and lacks some. The data hold over a million clones, with approximately 98% observed a single time. This sample was included in a study of shared clonotypes between healthy human individuals. General study points: Rarefaction analysis demonstrated incomplete sorted-subset sequencing notwithstanding large depth.

The chain uses TRBV27 and TRBJ1-1, with 8 bases aligning to TRBD1. The sequence came from a man aged 25-45 years in good health. Sequenced material: naive CD4+ T cells sorted from blood. Subset: CD45RA+ positively selected. The CDR3 DNA reads TGTGCCAGCAGTTTACAATCAGGGGGCTGGGGCACTGAAGCTTTCTTT. This encodes CASSLQSGGWGTEAFF.